These 20 T cell receptor beta chains originate from one sample sequenced in a study of shared clonotypes between healthy human individuals. The assay was immunoSEQ multiplex PCR, and TCRdb's table has in-frame clones only and misses some. Of more than 900,000 clones listed, roughly 74% are singletons. Input material: memory CD4+ T cells from PBMCs. Subset: CD45RA-negative fraction. These receptors all come from a man younger than 30 in good health. Some clones in this sample may be carry-over from other donors' samples.

The V call is TRBV5-1, the J call TRBJ2-7; 9 bases are a match to TRBD1. J was trimmed by 5 bases and V by 0 bases; bases with no gene match: 6. The V gene's germline CDR1 is SGHRS and CDR2 YFSETQ. This CDR3 is 15 amino acids long. The CDR3 sequence: CASSLDGQGRDEQYF. Written as DNA, the CDR3 is TGCGCCAGCAGCTTGGATGGACAGGGGAGGGACGAGCAGTACTTC.

Note on this clone: Other DNA sequences in the same sample also yield this CDR3. This sequence joins TRBV5-1 and TRBJ1-2; D call uncertain. Germline values: CDR1 SGHRS, CDR2 YFSETQ. There are 12 residues in the CDR3. The V end lost 2 bases, the J end lost 8 bases, and 10 bases lay between the germline ends. CDR3 protein: CASSLESGGYTF. Written as DNA, the CDR3 is TGCGCCAGCAGCTTAGAGAGTGGGGGCTACACCTTC. Together with reference TRBV5-1 and TRBJ1-2, the CDR3 gives the full variable domain: KAGVTQTPRYLIKTRGQQVTLSCSPISGHRSVSWYQQTPGQGLQFLFEYFSETQRNKGNFPGRFSGRQFSNSRSEMNVSTLELGDSALYLCASSLESGGYTFGSGTRLTVV.

The chain uses TRBV7-2 and TRBJ1-5; TRBD1 matches at 11 bases. CDR1 is SGHTA, CDR2 FQGNSA, per germline. This CDR3 region has 17 residues. Trimming removed 5 bases from V and 1 base from J; junction bases left unmatched: 7. CDR3 sequence (DNA): TGTGCCAGCAGCCTGCGGACAGGGGGCGTAAGCAATCAGCCCCAGCATTTT. Encoded protein: CASSLRTGGVSNQPQHF.

The J gene is TRBJ2-1, the V gene TRBV6-4; 8 bases are a match to TRBD2. The germline V gene has CDR1 MRHNA and CDR2 SNTAGT. The CDR3 consists of 15 residues. Trimming at V came to 0 bases and at J to 6 bases, leaving 4 bases not matched to a gene. CDR3 nucleotides: TGTGCCAGCAGTGACTCGAGTCGGGAGGGCAATGAGCAGTTCTTC. This translates into CASSDSSREGNEQFF.

This chain uses TRBV2 with TRBJ1-4; D ambiguous. Deletions cut 5 bases from V and 7 bases from J, with 8 bases between. CDR3 length: 12 residues. CDR1 and CDR2 from the germline V gene are SNHLY and FYNNEI. The CDR3 here is CASSLRGEKLFF. The CDR3 region has the DNA TGTGCCAGCAGTCTTCGAGGTGAAAAACTGTTTTTT.

This clone was seen only a few times. The rearrangement joins TRBV7-2 to TRBJ2-5; TRBD1 or TRBD2 may be the D gene (5 bases each). This CDR3 comprises 14 residues. V lost 5 bases and J 4 bases, leaving 14 bases between the germline ends. The germline gives CDR1 SGHTA, CDR2 FQGNSA. The CDR3 is CASSALRGLETQYF. The CDR3 DNA reads as TGTGCCAGCAGCGCCCTGAGGGGCTTAGAGACCCAGTACTTC.

The chain combines TRBV7-3 with TRBJ1-3, with a tentative D call TRBD1 (5 bases). V was clipped by 5 bases and J by 2 bases, with 10 bases between them. CDR3 length equals 14 residues. CDR1 SGHTA and CDR2 FQGTGA come from the germline V gene. CDR3 in amino acids: CASSPGAAGNTIYF. The CDR3 nucleotides read TGTGCCAGCAGCCCCGGGGCGGCTGGAAACACCATATATTTT.

The chain carries TRBV27 and TRBJ1-1; no clear D. CDR3 size: 17 residues. Germline CDR1 MNHEY, CDR2 SMNVEV (reference sequence). Trimming pared 7 bases from V and 1 base from J, leaving 22 bases between. Written as DNA, the CDR3 is TGTGCCAGCAACCTCTATGGTCCCCGCTGGGGGAACACTGAAGCTTTCTTT. Encoded protein: CASNLYGPRWGNTEAFF.

The chain employs TRBV2 and TRBJ2-2, with D hard to call. Germline V gives CDR1 SNHLY, CDR2 FYNNEI. Trimming shortened V by 11 bases and J by 4 bases, and 14 bases separated the two germline ends. The CDR3 extends over 13 amino acids. CDR3: CAWTVRTTGELFF. The CDR3 nucleotides are TGTGCCTGGACGGTCAGAACCACCGGGGAGCTGTTTTTT.

About this clone itself: The CDR3 end shows no conserved phenylalanine or tryptophan, and so a read error is likely. V usage is TRBV7-6 and J usage is TRBJ1-2, with 7 bases fitting TRBD1. CDR1 and CDR2 from the germline V gene are SGHVS and FNYEAQ. J gave up 4 bases and V 5 bases, and 10 bases lay outside the gene matches. This CDR3 has 15 residues. This chain's CDR3 is CASSPDRVWFYGYTL. The CDR3 bases are TGTGCCAGCAGCCCCGACAGGGTTTGGTTCTATGGCTACACCCTC.

The sample holds one count of this clone. In this CDR3 the conserved last residue, phenylalanine or tryptophan, is missing, so a read error is likely. The J gene is TRBJ1-4, the V gene TRBV5-1, with D hard to call. With 5 bases removed from V and 5 bases from J, the gap between germline ends came to 13 bases. This CDR3 region has 14 residues. The germline gives CDR1 SGHRS, CDR2 YFSETQ. The CDR3 here is CASSRSGINEKLFI. DNA of the CDR3: TGCGCCAGCAGTCGAAGCGGTATCAATGAAAAACTGTTTATT.

This chain links TRBV7-3 with TRBJ1-1; D possibly corresponds to TRBD1 (5 bases). This CDR3 is built from 15 residues. The V gene lost 5 bases and the J gene lost 7 bases, with 20 bases spanning the gap. Looked up from germline, CDR1 is SGHTA and CDR2 is FQGTGA. The CDR3 protein is CASSLTGTPGGEAFF. The CDR3, as DNA: TGTGCCAGCAGCCTTACCGGGACCCCGGGGGGTGAAGCTTTCTTT.

The V gene is TRBV14, the J gene TRBJ2-1, with D tentatively TRBD2 (7 bases). Germline lookup yields CDR1 SGHDN and CDR2 FVKESK. Trimming removed 4 bases at V and 3 bases at J, with 19 bases between. CDR3 size: 17 residues. DNA of the CDR3: TGTGCCAGCAGCCGCGTAAGGGGGGGAAAAATCTACAATGAGCAGTTCTTC. It encodes CASSRVRGGKIYNEQFF.

Worth noting for this clone: Other DNA sequences of this sample code for an identical CDR3. V is TRBV7-2 and J is TRBJ2-5; TRBD2 matches at 10 bases. CDR1 is SGHTA and CDR2 is FQGNSA in the germline V gene. This CDR3 is built from 14 residues. The V gene end was trimmed by 3 bases and the J gene end by 5 bases; junction bases not matched to a gene: 3. CDR3 loop: CASSFGTSEETQYF. The CDR3 DNA follows: TGTGCCAGCAGCTTCGGGACTAGCGAGGAGACCCAGTACTTC.

V is TRBV5-4 and J is TRBJ2-5; D remains ambiguous. The CDR3 is made up of 12 amino acids. V was clipped by 4 bases and J by 5 bases, with 9 bases between them. Germline CDR1 reads SGHNT; CDR2 reads YYREEE (reference sequence). The CDR3 sequence is CASSEDHETQYF. CDR3 nucleotide sequence: TGTGCCAGCAGCGAAGATCACGAGACCCAGTACTTC.

This clone was picked up one time. The chain has TRBV27 and TRBJ2-3; D gene unclear. Germline values: CDR1 MNHEY, CDR2 SMNVEV (reference sequence). There are 16 residues in the CDR3. V was clipped by 2 bases and J by 3 bases, with 15 bases between them. CDR3 bases: TGTGCCAGCAGTTTACTAAGGATCCCCACAACAGATACGCAGTATTTT. This encodes CASSLLRIPTTDTQYF.

This chain joins TRBV18 and TRBJ2-3; the match to TRBD2 covers 10 bases. J gave up 0 bases and V 2 bases, and 2 bases lay outside the gene matches. Germline V gene lookup returns CDR1 KGHSH and CDR2 LQKENI. The CDR3 has 16 amino acids. The CDR3 is CASSPSGRDSTDTQYF. DNA for the CDR3: TGTGCCAGCTCACCAAGCGGGAGGGATAGCACAGATACGCAGTATTTT.

This clone was recorded only once. This chain joins TRBV6-4 and TRBJ1-1; 9 bases align to TRBD1. Germline V gene sequence: CDR1 MRHNA, CDR2 SNTAGT. CDR3 length: 17 residues. Trimming at V came to 4 bases and at J to 5 bases, leaving 14 bases not matched to a gene. This CDR3 is CASSVSGTGIQGTEAFF. CDR3 DNA: TGTGCCAGCAGTGTCTCTGGGACAGGGATTCAGGGGACTGAAGCTTTCTTT.

This rearrangement joins TRBV19 to TRBJ2-5; no definite D call. Germline V gives CDR1 LNHDA, CDR2 SQIVND (reference sequence). Between the trimmed V and J ends, which lost 6 bases and 2 bases, there was a span of 7 bases. There are 12 residues in the CDR3. CDR3 DNA: TGTGCCAGTAGATCTAGACAAGAGACCCAGTACTTC. Its translation: CASRSRQETQYF.

Points on this clone: A much larger clonotype is one base distant, so this may be a read error. This chain links TRBV7-9 with TRBJ1-5; 7 positions agree with TRBD1. CDR1 is SEHNR, CDR2 FQNEAQ, per germline (reference sequence). The CDR3 consists of 15 residues. The CDR3 DNA is TGTGTCAGCAGCTTATTTCAAGGGGGCGATCAGCCCCAGCATTTT. Protein sequence: CVSSLFQGGDQPQHF.